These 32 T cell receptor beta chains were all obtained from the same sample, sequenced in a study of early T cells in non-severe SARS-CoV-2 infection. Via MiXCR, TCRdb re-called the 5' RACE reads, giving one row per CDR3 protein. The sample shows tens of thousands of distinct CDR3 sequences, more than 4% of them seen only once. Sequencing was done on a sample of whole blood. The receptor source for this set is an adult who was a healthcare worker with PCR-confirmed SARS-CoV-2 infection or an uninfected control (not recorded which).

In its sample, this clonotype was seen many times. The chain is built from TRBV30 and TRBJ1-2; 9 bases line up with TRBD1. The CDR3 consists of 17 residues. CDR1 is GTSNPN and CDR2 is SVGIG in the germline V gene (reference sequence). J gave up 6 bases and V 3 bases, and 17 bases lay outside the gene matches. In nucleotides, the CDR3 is TGTGCCTGGAGCCGTGCCCCGGGACAGGGCTTAAGAGATGGCTACACCTTC. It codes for CAWSRAPGQGLRDGYTF. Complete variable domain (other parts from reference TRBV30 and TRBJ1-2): SQTIHQWPATLVQPVGSPLSLECTVEGTSNPNLYWYRQAAGRGLQLLFYSVGIGQISSEVPQNLSASRPQDRQFILSSKKLLLSDSGFYLCAWSRAPGQGLRDGYTFGSGTRLTVV.

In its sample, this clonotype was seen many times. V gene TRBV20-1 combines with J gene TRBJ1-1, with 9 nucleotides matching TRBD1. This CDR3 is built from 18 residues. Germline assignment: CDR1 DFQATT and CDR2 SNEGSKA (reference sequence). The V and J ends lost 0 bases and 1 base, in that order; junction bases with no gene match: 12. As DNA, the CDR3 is TGCAGTGCTAGAGAGCGGGGACAGGGTAGGATATGGAACACTGAAGCTTTCTTT. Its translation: CSARERGQGRIWNTEAFF.

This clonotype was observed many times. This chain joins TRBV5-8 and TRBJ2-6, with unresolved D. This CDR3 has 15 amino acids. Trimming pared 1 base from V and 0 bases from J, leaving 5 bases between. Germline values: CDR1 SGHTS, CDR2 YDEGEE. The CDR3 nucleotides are TGTGCCAGCAGCTTGACGGACTCTGGGGCCAACGTCCTGACTTTC. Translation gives CASSLTDSGANVLTF.

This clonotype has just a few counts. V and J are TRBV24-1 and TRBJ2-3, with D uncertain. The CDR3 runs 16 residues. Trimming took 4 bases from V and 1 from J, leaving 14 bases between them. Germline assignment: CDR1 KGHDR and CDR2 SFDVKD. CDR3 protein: CATSDAGPYGTDTQYF. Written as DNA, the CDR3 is TGTGCCACCAGTGACGCCGGGCCCTATGGCACAGATACGCAGTATTTT.

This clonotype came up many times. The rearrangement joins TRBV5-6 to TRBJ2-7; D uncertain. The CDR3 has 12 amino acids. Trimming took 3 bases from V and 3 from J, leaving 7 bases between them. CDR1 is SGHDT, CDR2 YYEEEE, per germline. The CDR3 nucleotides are TGTGCCAGCAGCTCCCCGGACTACGAGCAGTACTTC. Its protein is CASSSPDYEQYF.

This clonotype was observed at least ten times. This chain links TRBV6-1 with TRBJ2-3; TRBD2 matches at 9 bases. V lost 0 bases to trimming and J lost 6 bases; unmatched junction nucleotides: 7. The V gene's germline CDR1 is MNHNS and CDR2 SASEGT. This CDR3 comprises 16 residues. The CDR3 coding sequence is TGTGCCAGCAGTGAAGCGCCGCGGGGGGGCGCGGATACGCAGTATTTT. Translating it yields CASSEAPRGGADTQYF.

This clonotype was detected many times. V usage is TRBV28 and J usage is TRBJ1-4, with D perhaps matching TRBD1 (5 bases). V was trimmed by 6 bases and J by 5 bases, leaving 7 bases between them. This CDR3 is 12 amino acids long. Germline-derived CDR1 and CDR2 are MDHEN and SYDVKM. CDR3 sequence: CASRSGNEKLFF. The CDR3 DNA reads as TGTGCCAGCAGATCAGGGAATGAAAAACTGTTTTTT.

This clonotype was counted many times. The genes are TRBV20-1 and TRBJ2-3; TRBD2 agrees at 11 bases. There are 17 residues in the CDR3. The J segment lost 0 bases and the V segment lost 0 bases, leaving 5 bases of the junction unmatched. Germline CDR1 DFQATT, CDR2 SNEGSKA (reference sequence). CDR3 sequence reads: CSARDPLAGDSTDTQYF. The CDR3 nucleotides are TGCAGTGCTAGAGATCCACTAGCGGGGGACAGCACAGATACGCAGTATTTT.

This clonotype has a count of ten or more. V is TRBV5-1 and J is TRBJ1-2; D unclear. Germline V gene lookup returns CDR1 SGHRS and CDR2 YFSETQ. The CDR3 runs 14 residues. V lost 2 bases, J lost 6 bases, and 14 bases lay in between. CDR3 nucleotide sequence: TGCGCCAGCAGCTTCGAGAAGGGCGGAAATGGCTACACCTTC. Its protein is CASSFEKGGNGYTF.

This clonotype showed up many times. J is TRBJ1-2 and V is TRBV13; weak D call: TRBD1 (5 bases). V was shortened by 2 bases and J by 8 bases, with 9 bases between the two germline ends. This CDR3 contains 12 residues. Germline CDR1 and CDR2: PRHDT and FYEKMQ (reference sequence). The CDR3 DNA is TGTGCCAGCAGCTTACTCCGGGGGGGCTACACCTTC. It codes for CASSLLRGGYTF.

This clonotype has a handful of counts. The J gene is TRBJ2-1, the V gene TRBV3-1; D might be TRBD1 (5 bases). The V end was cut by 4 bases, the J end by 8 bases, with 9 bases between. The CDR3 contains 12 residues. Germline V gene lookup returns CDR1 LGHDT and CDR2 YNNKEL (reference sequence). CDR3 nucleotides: TGTGCCAGCAGCCCCCCAGGGTATGAGCAGTTCTTC. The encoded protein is CASSPPGYEQFF.

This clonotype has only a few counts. The CDR3 coding sequence is TGCAGCGTTGAAGGGCAGGGAGGTAACGAGCAGTACTTC. It is translated as CSVEGQGGNEQYF. The chain carries TRBV29-1 and TRBJ2-7; the D gene is possibly TRBD2 (6 bases). The CDR3 runs to 13 residues. The germline V gene has CDR1 SQVTM and CDR2 ANQGSEA. Between the trimmed V and J ends, which lost 1 base and 5 bases, there was a span of 12 bases.

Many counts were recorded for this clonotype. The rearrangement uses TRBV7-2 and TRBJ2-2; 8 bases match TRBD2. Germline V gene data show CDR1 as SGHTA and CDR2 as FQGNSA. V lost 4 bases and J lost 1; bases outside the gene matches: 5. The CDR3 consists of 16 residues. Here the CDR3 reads CASSWVAGMNTGELFF. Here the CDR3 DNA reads TGTGCCAGCAGCTGGGTAGCGGGAATGAACACCGGGGAGCTGTTTTTT.

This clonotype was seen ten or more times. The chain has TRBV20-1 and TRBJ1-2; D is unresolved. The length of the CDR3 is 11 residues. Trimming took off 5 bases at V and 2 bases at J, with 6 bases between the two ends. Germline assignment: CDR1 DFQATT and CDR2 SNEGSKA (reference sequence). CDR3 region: CSADGNYGYTF. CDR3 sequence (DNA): TGCAGTGCTGACGGAAACTATGGCTACACCTTC.

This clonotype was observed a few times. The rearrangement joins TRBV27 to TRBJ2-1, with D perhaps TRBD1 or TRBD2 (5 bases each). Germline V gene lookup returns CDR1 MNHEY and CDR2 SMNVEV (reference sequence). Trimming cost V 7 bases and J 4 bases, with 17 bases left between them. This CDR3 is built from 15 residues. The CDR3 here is CASTHFGTLYNEQFF. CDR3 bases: TGTGCCAGCACCCATTTCGGGACGCTGTACAATGAGCAGTTCTTC.

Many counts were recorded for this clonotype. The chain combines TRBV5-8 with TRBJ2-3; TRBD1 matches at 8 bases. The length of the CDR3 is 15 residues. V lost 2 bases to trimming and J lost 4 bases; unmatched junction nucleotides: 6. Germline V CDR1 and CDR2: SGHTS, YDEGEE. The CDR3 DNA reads TGTGCCAGCAGCTTTGTAGGACAGGGTTCAGATACGCAGTATTTT. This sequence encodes CASSFVGQGSDTQYF. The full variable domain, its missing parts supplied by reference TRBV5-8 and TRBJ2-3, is EAGVTQSPTHLIKTRGQQATLRCSPISGHTSVYWYQQALGLGLQFLLWYDEGEERNRGNFPPRFSGRQFPNYSSELNVNALELEDSALYLCASSFVGQGSDTQYFGPGTRLTVL.

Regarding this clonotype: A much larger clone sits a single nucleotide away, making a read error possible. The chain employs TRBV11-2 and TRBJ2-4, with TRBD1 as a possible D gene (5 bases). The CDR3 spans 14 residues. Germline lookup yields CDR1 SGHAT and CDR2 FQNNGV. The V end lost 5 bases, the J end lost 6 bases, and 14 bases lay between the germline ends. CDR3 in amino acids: CASSLGQASNIQYF. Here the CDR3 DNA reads TGTGCCAGCAGCCTAGGACAAGCGTCAAACATTCAGTACTTC.

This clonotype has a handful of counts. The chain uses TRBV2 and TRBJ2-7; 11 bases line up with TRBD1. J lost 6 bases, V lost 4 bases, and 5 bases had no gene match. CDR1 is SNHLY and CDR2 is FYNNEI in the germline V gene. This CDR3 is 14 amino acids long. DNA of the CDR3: TGTGCCAGCAGTGTAGGACAGGGGGCCGCCGAGCAGTACTTC. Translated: CASSVGQGAAEQYF.

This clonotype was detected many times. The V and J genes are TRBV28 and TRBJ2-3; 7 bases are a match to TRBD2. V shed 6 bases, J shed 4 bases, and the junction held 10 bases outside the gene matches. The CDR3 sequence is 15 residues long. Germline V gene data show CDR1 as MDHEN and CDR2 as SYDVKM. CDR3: CASRMWAGESDTQYF. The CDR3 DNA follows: TGTGCCAGCAGGATGTGGGCGGGAGAATCAGATACGCAGTATTTT.

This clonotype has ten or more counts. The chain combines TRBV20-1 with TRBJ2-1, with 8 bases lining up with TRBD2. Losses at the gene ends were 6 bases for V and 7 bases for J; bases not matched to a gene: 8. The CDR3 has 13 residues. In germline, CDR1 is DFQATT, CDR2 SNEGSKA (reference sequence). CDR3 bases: TGCAGTGCGTTCGGGAGGGCCTTAAATGAGCAGTTCTTC. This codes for CSAFGRALNEQFF.

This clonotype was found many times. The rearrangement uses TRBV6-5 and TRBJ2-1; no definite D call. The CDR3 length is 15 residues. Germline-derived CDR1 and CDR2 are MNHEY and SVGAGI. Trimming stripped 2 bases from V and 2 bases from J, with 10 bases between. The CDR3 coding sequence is TGTGCCAGCAGTTACACGGGTCATACCTACAATGAGCAGTTCTTC. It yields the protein CASSYTGHTYNEQFF.

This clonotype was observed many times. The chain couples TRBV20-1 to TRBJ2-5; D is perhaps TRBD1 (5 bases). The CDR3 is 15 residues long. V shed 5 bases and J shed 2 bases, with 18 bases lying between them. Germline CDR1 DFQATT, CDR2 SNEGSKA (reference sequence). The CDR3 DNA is TGCAGTGCTGGAACCTCGACAGTAGGTCAAGAGACCCAGTACTTC. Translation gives CSAGTSTVGQETQYF.

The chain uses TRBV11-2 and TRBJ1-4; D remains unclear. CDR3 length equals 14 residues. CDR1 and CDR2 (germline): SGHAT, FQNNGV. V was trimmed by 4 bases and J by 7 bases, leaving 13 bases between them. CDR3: CASSSRGGGEKLFF. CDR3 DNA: TGTGCCAGCAGCTCGCGGGGTGGAGGTGAAAAACTGTTTTTT.

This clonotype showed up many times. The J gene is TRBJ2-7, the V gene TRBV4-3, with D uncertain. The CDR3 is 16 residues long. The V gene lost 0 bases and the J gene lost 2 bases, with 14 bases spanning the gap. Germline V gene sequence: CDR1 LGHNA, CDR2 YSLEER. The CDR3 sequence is CASSQDRLQGTYEQYF. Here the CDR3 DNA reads TGCGCCAGCAGCCAAGATCGGCTCCAAGGCACCTACGAGCAGTACTTC.

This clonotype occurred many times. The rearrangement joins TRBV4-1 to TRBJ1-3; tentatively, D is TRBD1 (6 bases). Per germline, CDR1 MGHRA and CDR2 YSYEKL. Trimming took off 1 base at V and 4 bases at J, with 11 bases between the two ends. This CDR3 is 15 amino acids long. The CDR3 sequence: CASSQAGTLGNTIYF. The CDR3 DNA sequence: TGCGCCAGCAGCCAAGCCGGGACACTAGGAAACACCATATATTTT.

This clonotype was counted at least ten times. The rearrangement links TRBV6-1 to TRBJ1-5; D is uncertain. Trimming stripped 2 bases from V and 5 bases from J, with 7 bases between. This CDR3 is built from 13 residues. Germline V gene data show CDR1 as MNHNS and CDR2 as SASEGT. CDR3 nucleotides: TGTGCCAGCAGTGAAAGGAGACATCAGCCCCAGCATTTT. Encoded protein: CASSERRHQPQHF.

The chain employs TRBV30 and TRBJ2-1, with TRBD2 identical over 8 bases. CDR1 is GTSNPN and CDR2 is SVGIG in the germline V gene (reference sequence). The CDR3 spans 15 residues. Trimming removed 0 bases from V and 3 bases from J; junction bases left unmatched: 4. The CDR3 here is CAWSVAGDYYNEQFF. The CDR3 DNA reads TGTGCCTGGAGTGTAGCGGGGGACTACTACAATGAGCAGTTCTTC. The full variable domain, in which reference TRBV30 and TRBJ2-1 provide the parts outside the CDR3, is SQTIHQWPATLVQPVGSPLSLECTVEGTSNPNLYWYRQAAGRGLQLLFYSVGIGQISSEVPQNLSASRPQDRQFILSSKKLLLSDSGFYLCAWSVAGDYYNEQFFGPGTRLTVL.

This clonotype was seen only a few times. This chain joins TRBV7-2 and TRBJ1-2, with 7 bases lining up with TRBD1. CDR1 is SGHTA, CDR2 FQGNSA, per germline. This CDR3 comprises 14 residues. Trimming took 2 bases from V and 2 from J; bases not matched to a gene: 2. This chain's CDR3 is CASSLRQGNYGYTF. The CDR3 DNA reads TGTGCCAGCAGCTTAAGACAGGGCAACTATGGCTACACCTTC.

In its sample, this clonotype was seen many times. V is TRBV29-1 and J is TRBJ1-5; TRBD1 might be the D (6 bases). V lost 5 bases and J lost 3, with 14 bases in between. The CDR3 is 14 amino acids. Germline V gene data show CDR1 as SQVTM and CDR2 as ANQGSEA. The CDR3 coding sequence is TGCAGCGTTAGGGGGTCTGGGATCAATCAGCCCCAGCATTTT. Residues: CSVRGSGINQPQHF. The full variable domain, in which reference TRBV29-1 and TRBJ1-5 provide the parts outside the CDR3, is SAVISQKPSRDICQRGTSLTIQCQVDSQVTMMFWYRQQPGQSLTLIATANQGSEATYESGFVIDKFPISRPNLTFSTLTVSNMSPEDSSIYLCSVRGSGINQPQHFGDGTRLSIL.

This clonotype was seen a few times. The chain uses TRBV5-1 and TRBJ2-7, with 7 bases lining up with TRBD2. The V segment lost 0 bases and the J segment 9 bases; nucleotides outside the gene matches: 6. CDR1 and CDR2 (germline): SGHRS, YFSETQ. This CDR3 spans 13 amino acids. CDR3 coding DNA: TGCGCCAGCAGCTTGGGTCAGACTAGCAGGCAGTACTTC. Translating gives CASSLGQTSRQYF.

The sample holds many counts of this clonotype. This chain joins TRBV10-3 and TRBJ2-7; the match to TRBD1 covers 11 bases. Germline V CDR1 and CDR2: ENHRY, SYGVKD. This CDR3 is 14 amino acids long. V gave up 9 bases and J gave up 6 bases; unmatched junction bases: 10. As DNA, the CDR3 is TGTGCCATTCGGTCGGACAGGGGGCAGGGCGAGCAGTACTTC. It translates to CAIRSDRGQGEQYF.

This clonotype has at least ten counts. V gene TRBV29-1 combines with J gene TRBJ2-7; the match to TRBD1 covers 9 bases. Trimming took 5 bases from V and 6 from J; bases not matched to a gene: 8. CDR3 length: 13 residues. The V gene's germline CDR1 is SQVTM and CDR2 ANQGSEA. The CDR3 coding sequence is TGCAGCGTTTTGGGACAGGGTATGAGCGAGCAGTACTTC. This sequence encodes CSVLGQGMSEQYF.